Sequencing of this T cell receptor beta chain was carried out in a study of spatial heterogeneity in lung cancer. In the study overall: Compared with alpha-chain sequences, beta-chain sequences were consistently detected in greater numbers.

MiXCR, applied by TCRdb to the 5' RACE reads, yields one record per CDR3 protein. In the table there are 60,000 to 85,000 distinct CDR3 sequences, approximately 9% of which are singletons. This clonotype turned up a few times. Its antigen is not known. Time point given: blood at routine non-recurrence follow-up after resection. Whole RNA obtained from tumor, nontumor lung or frozen PBMC underwent sequencing without sorting. Broader study findings: Among blood samples, ubiquitous expanded tumor TCRs appeared more at resection than at follow-up.

V was shortened by 2 bases and J by 2 bases, with 10 bases between the two germline ends. CDR3 size: 15 residues. Germline CDR1 and CDR2: SNHLY and FYNNEI. The receptor was derived from a female donor with early-stage non-small cell lung cancer. The chain combines TRBV2 with TRBJ1-3; unclear D gene. This specimen consisted of PBMCs, obtained at follow-up. CDR3 coding DNA: TGTGCCAGCAGTGAAAATCGCAACCCTGGAAACACCATATATTTT. Translated: CASSENRNPGNTIYF.